This passage covers 12 T cell receptor beta chains from one sample sequenced in a study of T cell clonality in common variable immunodeficiency. Method: immunoSEQ multiplex PCR; TCRdb's copy keeps in-frame clones and lacks some. Observed are roughly 30,000 clones, no singletons, with the top ten taking 3.5% to 4.5%. The material sequenced was peripheral blood mononuclear cells. The source of these receptors is a person aged 18 to 70 in good health.

In its sample, this clone was seen a few times. The CDR3 end lies 3 residues beyond the end of the read and is filled in from the germline J gene. The V gene is TRBV11-3, the J gene TRBJ2-5, with D tentatively TRBD1 (7 bases). The germline V and J ends were trimmed by 4 bases and 1 base, with 13 bases remaining between them. Germline assignment: CDR1 SGHNT and CDR2 YENEEA. CDR3 length: 15 residues. Partial CDR3 DNA: TGTGCCAGCAGCTCAGGGGGGCTCATCCAAGAGACC. It is translated as CASSSGGLIQET. The whole CDR3 region reads CASSSGGLIQETQYF.

This clone was seen a handful of times. Read sequence stops 3 residues before the CDR3 end, and the germline J gene provides the missing end. The chain recombines TRBV29-1 with TRBJ1-2; a weak D match, TRBD1 (6 bases). This CDR3 is built from 17 residues. Germline V gene sequence: CDR1 SQVTM, CDR2 ANQGSEA. Here the CDR3 reads CSVEGGAGGGRGYGYTF. The CDR3 DNA, read in part, is TGCAGCGTTGAGGGAGGGGCTGGGGGCGGCAGGGGATACGGC. Variable domain in full (rest from reference TRBV29-1 and TRBJ1-2): SAVISQKPSRDICQRGTSLTIQCQVDSQVTMMFWYRQQPGQSLTLIATANQGSEATYESGFVIDKFPISRPNLTFSTLTVSNMSPEDSSIYLCSVEGGAGGGRGYGYTFGSGTRLTVV.

The CDR3 bases that were read are TGTGCCAGCAGCCCTGGACTAGCGGGAGAGACC. Translated: CASSPGLAGET. The full CDR3 reads CASSPGLAGETQYF. The chain uses TRBV7-2 and TRBJ2-5; 11 nucleotides align to TRBD2. The read terminates 3 residues ahead of where the CDR3 ends, so the germline J gene completes it. The ends lost 5 bases at V and 4 bases at J; junction bases unmatched: 3. This CDR3 region has 14 residues. Germline CDR1 reads SGHTA; CDR2 reads FQGNSA.

The sample holds many counts of this clone. Read data end 3 residues before the CDR3 end; the end is taken from the germline J gene. This sequence joins TRBV19 and TRBJ2-2; maybe TRBD1 (5 bases). CDR3 size: 13 residues. Between the trimmed V and J ends, which lost 8 bases and 4 bases, there was a span of 11 bases. Per germline, CDR1 LNHDA and CDR2 SQIVND (reference sequence). The CDR3 loop reads CASGAVPTGELFF. CDR3 DNA (partial): TGTGCCAGTGGGGCCGTACCCACCGGGGAG.

At least ten counts were recorded for this clone. The DNA ends 3 residues before the CDR3 does, and the rest of the CDR3 is filled in from the germline J gene. This chain links TRBV5-1 with TRBJ1-1; TRBD1 is a possible D gene (6 bases). This CDR3 comprises 14 residues. Germline V CDR1 and CDR2: SGHRS, YFSETQ. The chain's CDR3 is CASSLATGRGEAFF. The DNA read from the CDR3 is TGCGCCAGCAGCTTAGCAACAGGGAGGGGCGAA.

This clone was observed many times. Read data end 3 residues before the CDR3 end; the end is taken from the germline J gene. This chain uses TRBV19 with TRBJ1-6; 7 bases agree with TRBD1. With 5 bases clipped from V and 8 bases from J, the junction kept 6 bases outside the gene matches. The germline gives CDR1 LNHDA, CDR2 SQIVND (reference sequence). The length of the CDR3 is 14 residues. The covered CDR3 bases are TGTGCCAGTAGTGAAAGGACAGGTTATTCACCC. The encoded protein is CASSERTGYSP. The CDR3, in full, reads CASSERTGYSPLHF.

With regard to this clone: Read coverage stops 3 residues before the CDR3 terminus; the germline J gene supplies the remainder. The chain links TRBV13 to TRBJ2-1; the D gene is possibly TRBD2 (5 bases). The ends were cut back, 3 bases at V and 5 bases at J, with 14 bases in the middle. This CDR3 comprises 15 residues. CDR1 PRHDT and CDR2 FYEKMQ come from the germline V gene (reference sequence). Partial CDR3 DNA: TGTGCCAGCAGCTTGGTCCTAGCTGGGAACAATGAG. Translation: CASSLVLAGNNE. The entire CDR3 protein reads CASSLVLAGNNEQFF. The variable domain in full, with the rest retrieved from reference TRBV13 and TRBJ2-1, is AAGVIQSPRHLIKEKRETATLKCYPIPRHDTVYWYQQGPGQDPQFLISFYEKMQSDKGSIPDRFSAQQFSDYHSELNMSSLELGDSALYFCASSLVLAGNNEQFFGPGTRLTVL.

This clone was observed at least ten times. The read halts 3 residues ahead of the CDR3 end, with the missing end drawn from the germline J gene. The rearrangement joins TRBV7-2 to TRBJ1-5, with no clear D. This CDR3 contains 13 residues. CDR1 is SGHTA and CDR2 is FQGNSA in the germline V gene. The ends were cut back, 1 base at V and 7 bases at J, with 8 bases in the middle. The CDR3 region is CASSLGRAQPQHF. The part of the CDR3 DNA that was read is TGTGCCAGCAGCTTAGGGAGGGCCCAGCCC.

A remark on this clone: The read gets to within 3 residues of the CDR3 end, and the germline J gene fills in the rest. This sequence joins TRBV18 and TRBJ1-4; 10 bases map to TRBD1. Per the germline V gene, CDR1 is KGHSH and CDR2 is LQKENI. This CDR3 has 15 residues. CDR3 residues: CASSRTGGDNSPLFF. The covered CDR3 bases are TGTGCCAGCTCACGGACAGGGGGGGATAATTCACCA. The variable domain in full, with the rest retrieved from reference TRBV18 and TRBJ1-4, is NAGVMQNPRHLVRRRGQEARLRCSPMKGHSHVYWYRQLPEEGLKFMVYLQKENIIDESGMPKERFSAEFPKEGPSILRIQQVVRGDSAAYFCASSRTGGDNSPLFFGSGTQLSVL.

This clone was found many times. The CDR3 is cut off 3 residues early in the read; its end comes from the germline J gene. The J gene is TRBJ2-5, the V gene TRBV30, with 13 nucleotides matching TRBD2. Germline V gene lookup returns CDR1 GTSNPN and CDR2 SVGIG (reference sequence). The CDR3 runs 15 residues. J gave up 7 bases and V 2 bases, and 7 bases lay outside the gene matches. The CDR3 protein is CAWSTTSGGAGTQYF. Incomplete CDR3 DNA: TGTGCCTGGAGTACTACTAGCGGGGGGGCGGGGACC.

In its sample, this clone was seen a few times. Sequencing ends 3 residues short of the CDR3 end; the germline J gene provides the rest. The chain is built from TRBV19 and TRBJ1-2, with TRBD1 matching over 9 bases. V was pared by 5 bases and J by 7 bases, with 23 bases of the junction left unmatched. The CDR3 spans 19 residues. Germline assignment: CDR1 LNHDA and CDR2 SQIVND (reference sequence). CDR3 in amino acids: CASSPVDRGGPPGVLGYTF. The CDR3 bases that were read are TGTGCCAGTAGTCCCGTTGACAGGGGGGGACCCCCTGGGGTCCTTGGC.

The table lists this clone with many counts. The read finishes 3 residues shy of the CDR3 end, and the germline J gene is used to complete it. This rearrangement joins TRBV29-1 to TRBJ2-3; tentatively, D is TRBD1 (8 bases). The V end was cut by 5 bases, the J end by 1 base, with 19 bases between. Germline CDR1 reads SQVTM; CDR2 reads ANQGSEA. The CDR3 contains 16 residues. CDR3 DNA (partial): TGCAGCGTTTTATTGGGGGGGGGACAGGGCACAGATACG. This encodes CSVLLGGGQGTDT. The complete CDR3 sequence is CSVLLGGGQGTDTQYF.